This TCR beta chain was identified during a study of control samples from healthy donors and cancer patients. Sequenced by immunoSEQ multiplex PCR; TCRdb stores in-frame clones only, minus some. The table shows tens of thousands of clones, with about 89% occurring only once. This CDR3 has 13 amino acids. CDR1 is LGHDT and CDR2 is YNNKEL in the germline V gene (reference sequence). Turning to this clone: Compared with germline, one end of the junction differs, possibly owing to a read error.

The sequence was obtained from a woman between 50 and 59 years old with colorectal cancer. V usage is TRBV3-1 (or the pseudogene TRBV3-2) and J usage is TRBJ2-1; perhaps D is TRBD1 or TRBD2 (5 bases each). The sample consisted of PBMCs. CDR3 DNA: TGTGCCAGCACCCAAGGAGGCTGGGGGGAGCAGTTCTTC. This translates into CASTQGGWGEQFF.